This TCR beta chain stems from a study of T cell responses to AZD1222 COVID-19 vaccine. Study-level results: Variant regions that are unmutated are reportedly the target of nearly half of spike-specific TCRs. The peak T cell response came first, and repertoires were sampled only after it. Donors were largely white British and mainly female; clonal diversity was possibly underestimated.

This table comes from immunoSEQ multiplex PCR, and its TCRdb copy is limited to in-frame clones, with some not included. Its clone listing holds around 140,000 clones. V was trimmed by 0 bases and J by 1 base, leaving 12 bases between them. Germline values: CDR1 LNHNV, CDR2 YYDKDF (reference sequence). This CDR3 is 16 amino acids long. About this clone itself: The antigen is unknown.

This clonotype was obtained from an adult in good health. The J gene is TRBJ1-1, the V gene TRBV15; no clear D gene. Sequencing was performed on peripheral blood. The CDR3: CATSRDEGHQNTEAFF. The CDR3 region has the DNA TGTGCCACCAGCAGAGACGAAGGGCATCAGAACACTGAAGCTTTCTTT.